The 17 T cell receptor beta chains listed next were all sequenced from one sample in a study of T cells in Graves' hyperthyroidism and ophthalmopathy. It was RNA transcripts that yielded the amplified TCR beta CDR3 regions. TCR CDR3 regions were first amplified by RT-PCR with HTBI primers. One entry per CDR3 protein results from TCRdb running MiXCR on the multiplex PCR reads. The sample records around 620,000 distinct CDR3 sequences, about 17% being singletons. The sequenced sample consisted of blood. Every receptor here comes from a woman aged 25 to 39 with Graves' hyperthyroidism.

This clonotype was counted between two and nine times. V usage is TRBV20-1 and J usage is TRBJ1-2; TRBD1 agrees at 7 bases. Germline V gives CDR1 DFQATT, CDR2 SNEGSKA (reference sequence). V was clipped by 0 bases and J by 4 bases; unmatched bases: 5. This CDR3 comprises 14 residues. The DNA for the CDR3 is TGCAGTGCTAGAGATAGGGACAGACCCTATGGCTACACCTTC. This encodes CSARDRDRPYGYTF.

This clonotype was seen more than once but under ten times. The chain is built from TRBV11-2 and TRBJ2-3, with 13 bases aligning to TRBD2. This CDR3 contains 17 residues. The V segment lost 5 bases and the J segment 6 bases; nucleotides outside the gene matches: 11. The germline gives CDR1 SGHAT, CDR2 FQNNGV. CDR3: CASSAPLAGGPKDTQYF. The CDR3 DNA reads TGTGCCAGCAGCGCACCACTAGCGGGAGGGCCGAAGGATACGCAGTATTTT.

This clonotype was seen once. The V gene is TRBV15, the J gene TRBJ1-2; unclear D gene. Trimming pared 1 base from V and 2 bases from J, leaving 14 bases between. In germline, CDR1 is LNHNV, CDR2 YYDKDF (reference sequence). The CDR3 contains 16 residues. The CDR3 here is CATSRGRATGNYGYTF. The CDR3 DNA is TGTGCCACCAGCAGAGGTCGGGCCACGGGAAACTATGGCTACACCTTC.

This clonotype was detected ten times or more. The chain uses TRBV2 and TRBJ2-3; D perhaps matches TRBD2 (6 bases). V shed 8 bases and J shed 3 bases, with 12 bases lying between them. The CDR3 length is 13 residues. The germline CDR1 and CDR2 sequences are SNHLY and FYNNEI. As DNA, the CDR3 is TGTGCCAGCGTCGGAGGGAGGACAGATACGCAGTATTTT. It translates to CASVGGRTDTQYF.

This rearrangement joins TRBV5-1 to TRBJ2-5; TRBD2 matches 15 bases. The CDR3 length is 22 residues. J lost 1 base, V lost 4 bases, and 20 bases had no gene match. From germline, CDR1 is SGHRS and CDR2 YFSETQ. This CDR3 is CASSQGTSGRFFWVRSQETQYF. The CDR3 nucleotides are TGCGCCAGCAGCCAAGGGACTAGCGGGAGGTTTTTTTGGGTGAGAAGCCAAGAGACCCAGTACTTC.

This chain links TRBV7-9 with TRBJ1-1, with 12 bases that match TRBD1. The germline V gene encodes CDR1 SEHNR and CDR2 FQNEAQ (reference sequence). CDR3 length: 17 amino acids. The V and J ends lost 0 bases and 5 bases, in that order; junction bases with no gene match: 7. The CDR3 bases are TGTGCCAGCAGCTTAGCGGGAGGGACAGGGGGCTGGACTGAAGCTTTCTTT. Translating gives CASSLAGGTGGWTEAFF.

In regard to this clonotype: One base away lies a much larger clone, so this may be a sequencing read error. The chain uses TRBV6-1 and TRBJ2-7; TRBD1 aligns across 8 bases. The junction had 4 bases not matched to a gene; V was cut back by 5 bases and J by 1 base. Germline V lookup: CDR1 MNHNS, CDR2 SASEGT. There are 14 residues in the CDR3. The chain's CDR3 is CASSRTGKSYEQYF. The CDR3 DNA follows: TGTGCCAGCAGTCGGACAGGGAAATCCTACGAGCAGTACTTC.

The genes are TRBV7-2 and TRBJ2-2; 10 nucleotides match TRBD2. After removal of 5 bases from V and 3 bases from J, the junction contained 6 bases not matched to a gene. Per germline, CDR1 SGHTA and CDR2 FQGNSA. The CDR3 consists of 16 residues. The CDR3: CASSGPSGRDTGELFF. The CDR3 bases are TGTGCCAGCAGCGGCCCTAGCGGGAGAGACACCGGGGAGCTGTTTTTT.

In this sample, this clonotype turned up many times. The V call is TRBV6-2 or TRBV6-3, the J call TRBJ2-6, with TRBD2 as a possible D gene (6 bases). Germline CDR1 is MNHEY and CDR2 is SVGEGT. With 0 bases removed from V and 0 bases from J, the gap between germline ends came to 9 bases. There are 17 residues in the CDR3. CDR3 DNA sequence: TGTGCCAGCAGTTACTCGATGGAGGGCTCTGGGGCCAACGTCCTGACTTTC. Its translation is CASSYSMEGSGANVLTF.

This clonotype showed up just a few times. This rearrangement joins TRBV7-9 to TRBJ2-3, with a tentative D call TRBD2 (6 bases). V was pared by 2 bases and J by 3 bases, with 15 bases between. Germline V gene sequence: CDR1 SEHNR, CDR2 FQNEAQ (reference sequence). There are 16 residues in the CDR3. CDR3 sequence (DNA): TGTGCCAGCAGCTTACTGGGACTCAGGGATACAGATACGCAGTATTTT. It codes for CASSLLGLRDTDTQYF.

DNA for the CDR3: TGCAGTGCCGTCGCTCGGGGGAACTATGGCTACACCTTC. This gives the protein CSAVARGNYGYTF. The chain links TRBV20-1 to TRBJ1-2, with D possibly TRBD1 on 5 matching bases. The V end lost 6 bases, the J end lost 2 bases, and 13 bases lay between the germline ends. CDR1 and CDR2 (germline): DFQATT, SNEGSKA (reference sequence). This CDR3 is built from 13 residues.

This clonotype appeared many times. The V gene is TRBV6-6, the J gene TRBJ2-7; 8 bases line up with TRBD1. Looked up from germline, CDR1 is MNHNY and CDR2 is SVGAGI (reference sequence). V lost 2 bases to trimming and J lost 3 bases; unmatched junction nucleotides: 6. The length of the CDR3 is 15 residues. The CDR3 reads CASSYPGTGVYEQYF. The DNA for the CDR3 is TGTGCCAGCAGTTACCCCGGGACAGGAGTCTACGAGCAGTACTTC.

Ten or more counts support this clonotype. This chain uses TRBV7-9 with TRBJ2-5, with TRBD1 matching 9 bases. CDR1 and CDR2 (germline): SEHNR, FQNEAQ (reference sequence). The CDR3 is 17 amino acids. With 3 bases clipped from V and 0 bases from J, the junction kept 8 bases outside the gene matches. The CDR3 here is CASSLVGQGSYQETQYF. The DNA for the CDR3 is TGTGCCAGCAGCTTGGTGGGACAGGGCAGTTACCAAGAGACCCAGTACTTC.

There are a few counts of this clonotype. This rearrangement joins TRBV10-3 to TRBJ2-1; D unclear. There are 18 residues in the CDR3. CDR1 and CDR2 (germline): ENHRY, SYGVKD. The V and J ends lost 6 bases and 5 bases respectively, with 26 bases between them. CDR3 amino acids: CAISETTLGKSFDNEQFF. The DNA for the CDR3 is TGTGCCATCAGCGAAACTACCCTTGGGAAATCATTTGACAATGAGCAGTTCTTC.

V is TRBV5-1 and J is TRBJ2-7, with a tentative D call TRBD2 (5 bases). The CDR3 is made up of 13 amino acids. Per the germline V gene, CDR1 is SGHRS and CDR2 is YFSETQ. V lost 2 bases and J 4 bases, leaving 10 bases between the germline ends. CDR3 in amino acids: CASSFGDQYEQYF. The CDR3 DNA reads TGCGCCAGCAGCTTCGGGGATCAATACGAGCAGTACTTC.

As to this clonotype: A read error may explain this, as a much larger clone is one base away. The CDR3 region is CASNSFLAAPYGQYF. CDR3 nucleotide sequence: TGTGCCAGCAACTCTTTTTTGGCGGCGCCCTACGGGCAGTACTTC. V gene TRBV5-5 combines with J gene TRBJ2-7; D gene ambiguous. The CDR3 loop spans 15 amino acids. Germline CDR1 SGHKS, CDR2 YYEKEE (reference sequence).

This clonotype was counted many times. This chain connects TRBV28 to TRBJ2-5, with a weak D call TRBD2 (6 bases). This CDR3 is 16 amino acids long. Trimming pared 5 bases from V and 4 bases from J, leaving 20 bases between. Germline values: CDR1 MDHEN, CDR2 SYDVKM. The CDR3 loop is CASSGRRGGARETQYF. The CDR3 region has the DNA TGTGCCAGCAGTGGACGGAGGGGCGGGGCGCGAGAGACCCAGTACTTC.